The clone carrying this T cell receptor (beta chain) occurred a few times. Antigen unknown. TCR beta CDR3 regions were amplified from RNA transcripts. First-round RT-PCR of the TCR CDR3 relied on the HTBI primer set. TCRdb independently ran MiXCR on the multiplex PCR reads; one entry per CDR3 protein. Of around 690,000 distinct CDR3 sequences listed, about 18% are singletons. This record comes from a study of T cells in Graves' hyperthyroidism and ophthalmopathy. Study-wide points: Among clonotypes expanded in thyroid above 0.001, most were also found in blood. Ophthalmopathy, which appeared later, was predicted by the model a median 6.5 months before onset.

The CDR3 loop spans 15 amino acids. Germline-derived CDR1 and CDR2 are SEHNR and FQNEAQ (reference sequence). After removal of 1 base from V and 3 bases from J, the junction contained 4 bases not matched to a gene. Patients were excluded because of uncontrolled infection, other autoimmune disease, pregnancy or lactation. The sequenced sample consisted of blood. The chain has TRBV7-9 and TRBJ2-7; 9 bases are shared with TRBD2. This TCR derives from a man between 50 and 59 years old with Graves' hyperthyroidism. The CDR3 loop reads CASSLGNSGSYEQYF. The CDR3 region has the DNA TGTGCCAGCAGCTTAGGGAATAGCGGGAGCTACGAGCAGTACTTC.